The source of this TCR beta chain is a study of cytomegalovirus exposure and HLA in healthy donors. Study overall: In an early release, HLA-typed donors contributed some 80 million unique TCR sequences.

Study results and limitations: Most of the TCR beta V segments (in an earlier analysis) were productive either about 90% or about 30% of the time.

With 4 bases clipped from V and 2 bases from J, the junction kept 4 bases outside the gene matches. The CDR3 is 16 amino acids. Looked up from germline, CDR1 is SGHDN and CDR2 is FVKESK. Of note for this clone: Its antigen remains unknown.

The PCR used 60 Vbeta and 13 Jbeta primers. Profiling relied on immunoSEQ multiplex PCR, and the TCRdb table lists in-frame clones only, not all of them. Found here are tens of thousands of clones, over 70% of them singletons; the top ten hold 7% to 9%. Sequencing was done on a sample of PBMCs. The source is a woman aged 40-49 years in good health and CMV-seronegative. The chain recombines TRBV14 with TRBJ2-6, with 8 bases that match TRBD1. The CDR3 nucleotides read TGTGCCAGCAGCCTTCTCAGGGGGCCTGGGGCCAACGTCCTGACTTTC. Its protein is CASSLLRGPGANVLTF. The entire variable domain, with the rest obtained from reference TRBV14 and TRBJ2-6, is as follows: EAGVTQFPSHSVIEKGQTVTLRCDPISGHDNLYWYRRVMGKEIKFLLHFVKESKQDESGMPNNRFLAERTGGTYSTLKVQPAELEDSGVYFCASSLLRGPGANVLTFGAGSRLTVL.